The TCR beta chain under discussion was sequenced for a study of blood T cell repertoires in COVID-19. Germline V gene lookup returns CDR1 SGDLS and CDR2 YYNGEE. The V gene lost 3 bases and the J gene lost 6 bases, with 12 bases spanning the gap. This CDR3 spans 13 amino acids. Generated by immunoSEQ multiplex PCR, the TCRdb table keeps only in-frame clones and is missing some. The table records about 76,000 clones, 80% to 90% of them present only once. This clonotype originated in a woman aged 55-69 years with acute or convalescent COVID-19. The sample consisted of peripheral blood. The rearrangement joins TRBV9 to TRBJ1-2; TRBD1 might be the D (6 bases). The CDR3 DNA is TGTGCCAGCAGCGAGGGGAACAGGGATGGCTACACCTTC. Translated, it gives CASSEGNRDGYTF.